This T cell receptor beta chain originates from a study of radiation and T cells in renal cell carcinoma. Points on this clone: The antigen remains unidentified.

Germline V gives CDR1 MNHNS, CDR2 SASEGT. The J segment lost 4 bases and the V segment lost 10 bases, leaving 8 bases of the junction unmatched. The CDR3 runs to 13 residues. Time point described: baseline pretreatment blood. Treatment reported: 15 Gy SBRT to primary tumor, nephrectomy 4 weeks later. Serial blood draws occurred at baseline and 2 and 4 weeks post-SBRT. The tumor was a clear cell renal cell carcinoma. The study, taken as a whole, reports: Top tumor clonotypes rose in blood 2 weeks post-radiation, then contracted.

Method: immunoSEQ multiplex PCR; TCRdb's copy keeps in-frame clones and lacks some. Altogether about 130,000 clones are present, over 75% being singletons, with the ten largest covering more than 10%. Sample: blood, taken from a patient whose treatment included radiotherapy and nephrectomy. The rearrangement links TRBV6-1 to TRBJ1-2; 8 nucleotides match TRBD1. The source of this sequence is a woman aged 45-65 years with renal cell carcinoma. The CDR3 region is CAIGQGIPYGYTF. The DNA of the CDR3 is TGTGCCATAGGACAGGGAATCCCCTATGGCTACACCTTC.